The clone carrying this T cell receptor beta chain was seen more than once but under ten times. Its cognate antigen is unknown. This sample stems from a study of T cell responses to AZD1222 COVID-19 vaccine. Assay used: immunoSEQ multiplex PCR; TCRdb lists only in-frame clones, some missing. The sample includes 130,000 to 150,000 clones, approximately 89% of them seen just once. Study-level points and caveats: Spike as a whole was targeted by vaccine-associated CD4 TCRs, dominant at 160-218 and 743-854. Nearly half of spike-specific TCRs reportedly target variant regions that are unmutated in the B.1.351 and B.1.1.7 variants. Researchers took repertoire samples only after the peak T cell response had come. Females outnumbered males among donors, who were mostly white British; clonal diversity was possibly underestimated.

The sequenced sample was peripheral blood, obtained on day 0 of AZD1222 vaccination. The TCR sequence derives from an adult in good health.

The CDR3 nucleotides are TGTGCCAGGGGGTCCGTCCGGGACACAGGGTTCTTC. Protein product: CARGSVRDTGFF. The chain carries TRBV19 and TRBJ2-1; a weak D match, TRBD1 (6 bases). The CDR3 has 12 residues. Trimming took off 9 bases at V and 15 bases at J, with 21 bases between the two ends. From germline, CDR1 is LNHDA and CDR2 SQIVND (reference sequence).